What follows describes a single T cell receptor beta chain. Trimming left V 3 bases short and J 4 bases short, with 12 bases between. Per germline, CDR1 MNHEY and CDR2 SMNVEV (reference sequence). The CDR3 has 15 amino acids. The sample belongs to a study of blood T cell repertoires in COVID-19. About the research overall: Acute-phase and convalescent COVID-19 samples originated in the United States, Italy and Spain. In each case, the material was cDNA or gDNA derived from T cells, B-cell-depleted T cells, or PBMCs.

Per the authors' pipeline: By means of reference gene primer amplification, nucleated cell counts were estimated. The data were produced by immunoSEQ multiplex PCR, yet TCRdb's version contains in-frame clones alone and is incomplete. That table gives V, J and clone size, and the DNA gave D and trimming. Of 110,000 or so clones listed, over 75% are singletons. The specimen sequenced was peripheral blood. The sequence was obtained from a woman between 65 and 79 years old who had recovered from COVID-19. V and J are TRBV27 and TRBJ2-2; a possible D gene is TRBD2 (7 bases). The chain's CDR3 is CASSFYGGLTGELFF. The CDR3 nucleotides are TGTGCCAGCAGTTTTTACGGGGGGCTCACCGGGGAGCTGTTTTTT.